This T cell receptor beta chain was profiled in a study of T cell repertoires and HLA-DP antigens. Trimming pared 3 bases from V and 4 bases from J, leaving 12 bases between. The germline V gene encodes CDR1 KGHSH and CDR2 LQKENI. CDR3 length: 14 amino acids. Primers targeted 54 TRBV and 13 TRBJ segments. The protocol was immunoSEQ multiplex PCR, while the TCRdb copy is restricted to in-frame clones and leaves out a portion. Counted here are about 73,000 clones, around four fifths occurring once; the ten biggest clones make up 1.5% to 2%. This clone was recorded at least ten times. Its antigen remains unidentified.

The clonotype comes from a man between 60 and 70 years old in good health and CMV-seronegative. The chain is built from TRBV18 and TRBJ1-1; D ambiguous. The source material was CD4+ T cells from PBMCs. Here the CDR3 DNA reads TGTGCCAGCTCACCGGAGGGCTTCGGCACTGAAGCTTTCTTT. It yields the protein CASSPEGFGTEAFF.